What follows describes a single T cell receptor beta chain. Its antigen is undetermined. A read error may account for a junction end that differs from germline. These data originate in a study of T-cell reconstitution after alpha-beta-depleted transplantation in children. Regarding the study as a whole: Several hundred expanded graft clones reportedly supplied alpha-beta T cells about two months after transplant.

The CDR3 contains 18 residues. The germline CDR1 and CDR2 sequences are SNHLY and FYNNEI. Preparation of the TCRbeta library involved a method that used unique molecular identifiers. TCRdb independently ran MiXCR on the PCR reads; one entry per CDR3 protein. The repertoire consists of roughly 240,000 distinct CDR3 sequences, with around 7.8% occurring once and the leading ten covering under 8%. J is TRBJ2-2 and V is TRBV2; TRBD1 aligns across 7 bases. This specimen was PBMCs, mostly from graft donor cells, taken 180 days after TCRalphabeta/CD19-depleted stem cell transplant. This clonotype was obtained from a male patient aged 10 to 17 who had a stem cell transplant for acute lymphoblastic leukemia, so the T cells may come from the graft donor. CDR3 in DNA: TGTGCCTGCAGCCCTGGGGATCGGCGGACAGGGAACACCGGGGAGCTGTTTTTT. Encoded protein: CACSPGDRRTGNTGELFF.